The 8 T cell receptor beta chains below all came from one sample that was sequenced in a study of response to subunit inactivated influenza vaccine. TCRdb analysed the RT-PCR reads with MiXCR anew, one entry per CDR3 protein. Among 800,000 or so distinct CDR3 sequences, about 20% were seen once, and the ten largest hold roughly 10%. The source was PBMCs from blood, collected approximately 5 days after vaccination. All receptors come from a man in his fifties who received an inactivated influenza vaccine.

This clonotype was observed a few times. V gene TRBV5-1 combines with J gene TRBJ2-1; 11 bases fit TRBD2. V was pared by 7 bases and J by 4 bases, with 7 bases of the junction left unmatched. Germline CDR1 and CDR2: SGHRS and YFSETQ. The CDR3 totals 15 residues. CDR3 amino acids: CASDVAGGLYNEQFF. The CDR3 DNA sequence: TGCGCCAGCGATGTAGCGGGAGGGCTTTACAATGAGCAGTTCTTC.

The V and J genes are TRBV11-2 and TRBJ2-7, with TRBD1 matching over 7 bases. This CDR3 has 15 amino acids. J lost 3 bases, V lost 1 base, and 6 bases had no gene match. Germline assignment: CDR1 SGHAT and CDR2 FQNNGV. This CDR3 reads CASSLGPTGVYEQYF. Here the CDR3 DNA reads TGTGCCAGCAGCTTAGGTCCAACAGGGGTCTACGAGCAGTACTTC.

The chain carries TRBV11-1 and TRBJ2-1; 11 bases agree with TRBD1. The V gene's germline CDR1 is SGHAT and CDR2 FQDESV (reference sequence). The J segment lost 4 bases and the V segment lost 1 base, leaving 9 bases of the junction unmatched. This CDR3 region has 18 residues. In nucleotides, the CDR3 is TGTGCCAGCAGCTTAGTCGCCCTGGGACAGGGGGGATACAATGAGCAGTTCTTC. This gives the protein CASSLVALGQGGYNEQFF. Looking up the rest from reference TRBV11-1 and TRBJ2-1 gives the full variable domain: EAEVAQSPRYKITEKSQAVAFWCDPISGHATLYWYRQILGQGPELLVQFQDESVVDDSQLPKDRFSAERLKGVDSTLKIQPAELGDSAMYLCASSLVALGQGGYNEQFFGPGTRLTVL.

The gene calls are TRBV3-1 and TRBJ1-5, with D unresolved. Germline V gene data show CDR1 as LGHDT and CDR2 as YNNKEL (reference sequence). The CDR3 has 14 residues. Trimming shortened V by 0 bases and J by 8 bases, and 11 bases separated the two germline ends. The CDR3 DNA reads as TGTGCCAGCAGCCAAGACGTAGGGAGCAAGCCCCAGCATTTT. Translation gives CASSQDVGSKPQHF.

V gene TRBV6-2 or TRBV6-3 combines with J gene TRBJ2-2, with D perhaps matching TRBD1 (6 bases). The CDR3 loop spans 14 amino acids. Deletions cut 7 bases from V and 2 bases from J, with 11 bases between. From germline, CDR1 is MNHEY and CDR2 SVGEGT. This chain's CDR3 is CASNPQGNTGELFF. In nucleotides, the CDR3 is TGTGCCAGCAACCCACAGGGTAACACCGGGGAGCTGTTTTTT.

The CDR3 nucleotides read TGCGCCAGCAGTACCCCGGGACAGGGGTTGGGCGGGGAGCTGTTTTTT. As protein: CASSTPGQGLGGELFF. This chain joins TRBV10-2 and TRBJ2-2; 10 bases are a match to TRBD1. Germline lookup yields CDR1 WSHSY and CDR2 SAAADI. After removal of 5 bases from V and 7 bases from J, the junction contained 10 bases not matched to a gene. This CDR3 has 16 amino acids.

The chain recombines TRBV7-2 with TRBJ2-7, with 7 bases lining up with TRBD1. Germline CDR1 reads SGHTA; CDR2 reads FQGNSA. This CDR3 has 14 amino acids. V lost 1 base, J lost 3 bases, and 3 bases stayed unmatched. CDR3 protein: CASSLVRDSYEQYF. The CDR3 DNA sequence: TGTGCCAGCAGCTTAGTAAGGGACAGCTACGAGCAGTACTTC.

CDR3 loop: CSAKRDSTSYNEQFF. The CDR3 DNA reads TGCAGTGCTAAGCGGGACTCTACCTCCTACAATGAGCAGTTCTTC. The chain is built from TRBV20-1 and TRBJ2-1; 7 nucleotides align to TRBD2. This CDR3 contains 15 residues. With 4 bases clipped from V and 0 bases from J, the junction kept 6 bases outside the gene matches. CDR1 DFQATT and CDR2 SNEGSKA come from the germline V gene (reference sequence).